These 3 T cell receptor beta chains came from one sample sequenced in a study of cytomegalovirus exposure and HLA in healthy donors. The PCR had 60 Vbeta and 13 Jbeta primers. Repertoires were generated with immunoSEQ multiplex PCR, while TCRdb's copy carries only in-frame clones and drops some. This sample carries about 100,000 clones, 84% of them seen once, and the ten largest clones take around 1.2%. Specimen: PBMCs. The receptor set was obtained from a woman aged 18-29 years in good health and CMV-seronegative.

V is TRBV14 and J is TRBJ2-3; 10 positions match TRBD2. This CDR3 has 16 residues. With 5 bases clipped from V and 6 bases from J, the junction kept 11 bases outside the gene matches. The germline gives CDR1 SGHDN, CDR2 FVKESK. DNA of the CDR3: TGTGCCAGCAGCAACAGAGCGGGGGGGCGAAGGGATACGCAGTATTTT. Amino acids: CASSNRAGGRRDTQYF.

The chain is built from TRBV27 and TRBJ2-7; tentative D call: TRBD2 (6 bases). Trimming took 5 bases from V and 7 from J, leaving 9 bases between them. CDR3 length equals 11 residues. Germline CDR1 MNHEY, CDR2 SMNVEV (reference sequence). The CDR3 spells CASSKSGEQYF. In DNA form, the CDR3 reads TGTGCCAGCAGTAAAAGCGGGGAGCAGTACTTC.

J is TRBJ1-5 and V is TRBV6-5; perhaps TRBD1 as D (5 bases). The V gene's germline CDR1 is MNHEY and CDR2 SVGAGI. This CDR3 spans 13 amino acids. Trimming took off 4 bases at V and 4 bases at J, with 8 bases between the two ends. The CDR3 region is CASSLQANQPQHF. The CDR3 DNA follows: TGTGCCAGCAGTTTACAGGCTAATCAGCCCCAGCATTTT.